The subject of this entry is one T cell receptor beta chain. As yet, its antigen is unknown. This sample was included in a study of cytomegalovirus exposure and HLA in healthy donors. PCR employed 60 Vbeta and 13 Jbeta primers. TCRdb's table, derived via immunoSEQ multiplex PCR, lists solely in-frame clones and lacks some. The sample holds 120,000 or so clones, about 78% seen once. Trimming took 2 bases from V and 1 from J; bases not matched to a gene: 10. The CDR3 totals 17 residues. Germline CDR1 KGHSH, CDR2 LQKENI. General study findings and limits: Highly shared variants forming one cluster were likely a sequencing artifact. Presence/absence analyses rested on an assumption that sequencing depth was roughly uniform across donors. Further analysis, carried out later, found HLA-associated TCR beta chains more clonally expanded than equally common other chains.

Sequenced sample: PBMCs. The clonotype was recovered from a woman aged 40 to 50 in good health and CMV-seropositive. The chain joins TRBV18 to TRBJ2-7; TRBD2 agrees at 8 bases. The CDR3 DNA sequence: TGTGCCAGCTCACCAGTGGGCAGCGGGGGCCAATCCTACGAGCAGTACTTC. It encodes CASSPVGSGGQSYEQYF.